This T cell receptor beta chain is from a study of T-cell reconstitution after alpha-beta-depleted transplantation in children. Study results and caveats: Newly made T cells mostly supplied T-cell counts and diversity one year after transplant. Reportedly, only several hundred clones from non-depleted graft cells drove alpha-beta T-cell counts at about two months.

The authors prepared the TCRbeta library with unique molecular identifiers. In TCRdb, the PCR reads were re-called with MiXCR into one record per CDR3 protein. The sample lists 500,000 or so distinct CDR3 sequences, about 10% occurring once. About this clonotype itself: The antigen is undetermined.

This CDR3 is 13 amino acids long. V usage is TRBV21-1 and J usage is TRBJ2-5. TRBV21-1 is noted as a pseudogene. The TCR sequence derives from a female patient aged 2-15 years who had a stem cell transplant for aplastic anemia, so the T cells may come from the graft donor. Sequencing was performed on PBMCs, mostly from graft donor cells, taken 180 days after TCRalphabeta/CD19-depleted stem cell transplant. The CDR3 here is CASSKTVKETQYF. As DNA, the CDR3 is TGTGCCAGCAGCAAGACGGTGAAAGAGACCCAGTACTTC.